These T cell receptor beta chains were read from a single sample in a study of regulatory T cells in long-lasting Graves disease. TCRdb reanalysed the multiplex PCR reads using MiXCR and keeps one entry per CDR3 protein. Among more than 400,000 distinct CDR3 sequences listed, 15% to 20% were seen once. These data also featured in a second study, about T cells in Graves' hyperthyroidism and ophthalmopathy.

Sequencing used peripheral blood mononuclear cells (PBMCs), obtained at new diagnosis, from a patient treated with antithyroid drugs. The receptors were sampled from a man aged 35-49 years with Graves disease. The CDR3 runs from the conserved cysteine through the conserved F or W. Each record gives: V gene, D gene, J gene, CDR3 length, clone size, CDR3 protein, CDR3 DNA. The D gene is left open where the match is weak. The size of a clone is reported for some rows only, either as once, few or many, or as a class for expanded clones.

TRBV6-1	-	TRBJ1-5	14	-	CASSVLSTNQPQHF	TGTGCCAGCAGTGTGTTGTCAACCAATCAGCCCCAGCATTTT
TRBV3-1	TRBD2	TRBJ2-7	16	many	CASSQGVSGRFDEQYF	TGTGCCAGCAGCCAAGGGGTTAGCGGGAGATTCGACGAGCAGTACTTC
TRBV12-3/TRBV12-4	TRBD2	TRBJ2-1	18	-	CASSRGTSRRRSYNEQFF	TGTGCCAGCAGCCGTGGGACTAGCCGAAGACGCTCCTACAATGAGCAGTTCTTC
TRBV6-1	TRBD2	TRBJ2-7	13	many	CASSRLANYEQYF	TGTGCCAGCAGCAGACTAGCTAACTACGAGCAGTACTTC
TRBV28	TRBD1	TRBJ1-2	13	many	CATRQGGTYGYTF	TGTGCCACGAGACAGGGCGGAACCTATGGCTACACCTTC
TRBV20-1	TRBD2	TRBJ2-1	13	many	CSAQTSGGNEQFF	TGCAGTGCCCAGACTAGCGGGGGGAATGAGCAGTTCTTC
TRBV29-1	TRBD1	TRBJ1-2	13	-	CSVSRDRTYGYTF	TGCAGCGTGAGCAGGGACAGGACCTATGGCTACACCTTC
TRBV11-1	TRBD2	TRBJ2-5	13	-	CASSGTSEETQYF	TGTGCCAGCAGCGGGACTAGCGAAGAGACCCAGTACTTC
TRBV20-1	TRBD2	TRBJ2-7	13	many	CSARTLAGGEQYF	TGCAGTGCTAGAACTCTAGCGGGAGGTGAGCAGTACTTC
TRBV5-4	-	TRBJ2-3	16	-	CASGGEGGVSTDTQYF	TGTGCCAGCGGCGGCGAAGGGGGAGTAAGCACAGATACGCAGTATTTT
TRBV12-3/TRBV12-4	-	TRBJ2-1	16	many	CASSPGLMGGRNEQFF	TGTGCCAGCAGCCCCGGGTTAATGGGGGGGCGGAATGAGCAGTTCTTC
TRBV20-1	-	TRBJ1-2	14	many	CSASLGRGTYGYTF	TGCAGTGCTAGTCTCGGCAGGGGAACATATGGCTACACCTTC
TRBV29-1	-	TRBJ2-2	14	-	CSAYRVGNTGELFF	TGCAGCGCCTACAGGGTAGGGAACACCGGGGAGCTGTTTTTT
TRBV29-1	-	TRBJ2-1	14	many	CSVIPGPNYNEQFF	TGCAGCGTTATTCCGGGCCCCAACTACAATGAGCAGTTCTTC
TRBV29-1	TRBD1	TRBJ2-2	14	-	CSAGRTGGTGELFF	TGCAGCGCCGGTCGGACAGGGGGAACCGGGGAGCTGTTTTTT
TRBV10-3	TRBD2	TRBJ2-1	14	few	CAISEFGTNNEQFF	TGTGCCATCAGTGAGTTCGGGACTAACAATGAGCAGTTCTTC
TRBV7-9	-	TRBJ2-1	14	many	CASSLVDRNNEQFF	TGTGCCAGCAGCTTAGTCGACCGAAACAATGAGCAGTTCTTC
TRBV5-6	-	TRBJ2-2	15	many	CASSLERGAGRELFF	TGTGCCAGCAGCTTGGAAAGAGGTGCAGGCAGGGAGCTGTTTTTT
TRBV5-1	TRBD2	TRBJ2-1	17	-	CASSLVVAGLPRDEQFF	TGCGCCAGCAGCTTGGTGGTAGCGGGGCTTCCTAGGGATGAGCAGTTCTTC
TRBV3-1	TRBD2	TRBJ2-7	14	few	CASSSQGTSIEQYF	TGTGCCAGCAGCTCACAAGGGACTAGCATCGAGCAGTACTTC
TRBV24-1	-	TRBJ2-7	15	many	CATSDLSTGGGEQYF	TGTGCCACCAGTGATTTGAGTACAGGTGGAGGCGAGCAGTACTTC
TRBV19	-	TRBJ2-4	16	many	CASSIEAWGGRDTQNF	TGTGCCAGTAGTATAGAAGCCTGGGGCGGCAGGGACACACAGAACTTC
TRBV6-2/TRBV6-3	-	TRBJ2-5	12	many	CASSYSRETQYF	TGTGCCAGCAGTTACTCGAGGGAGACCCAGTACTTC
TRBV10-3	-	TRBJ2-3	12	few	CAISADGDTQYF	TGTGCCATCTCCGCCGACGGAGATACGCAGTATTTT
TRBV7-9	-	TRBJ1-3	16	-	CASSLSLRSSGDTIYF	TGTGCCAGCAGCTTAAGTCTACGAAGCTCTGGAGACACCATATATTTT
TRBV9	TRBD2	TRBJ2-1	15	-	CASSAGIAGEVEQFF	TGTGCCAGCAGCGCTGGAATAGCGGGAGAGGTTGAGCAGTTCTTC
TRBV18	-	TRBJ2-7	13	few	CASSPPFTRKQYF	TGTGCCAGCTCACCACCGTTTACTCGCAAGCAGTACTTC
TRBV5-6	-	TRBJ2-7	15	many	CASSLVGRITYEQYF	TGTGCCAGCAGCTTGGTCGGGCGTATTACCTACGAGCAGTACTTC
TRBV6-1	-	TRBJ2-3	12	-	CASSKQGDTQYF	TGTGCCAGCAGTAAACAGGGTGATACGCAGTATTTT
TRBV29-1	TRBD1	TRBJ2-1	15	many	CSVLPGTGTYNEQFF	TGCAGCGTTCTTCCCGGGACAGGGACTTACAATGAGCAGTTCTTC
TRBV12-3/TRBV12-4	-	TRBJ2-4	20	many	CASSPTGVPGPGVAKNIQYF	TGTGCCAGCAGCCCCACGGGCGTCCCAGGGCCAGGGGTAGCCAAAAACATTCAGTACTTC
TRBV29-1	TRBD1	TRBJ1-1	13	few	CSARDRAGTEAFF	TGCAGCGCTCGGGACAGGGCAGGGACTGAAGCTTTCTTT
TRBV6-5	-	TRBJ2-7	12	few	CASSSAPGKQYF	TGTGCCAGCAGTTCGGCCCCCGGCAAGCAGTACTTC